Presented here are 21 T cell receptor beta chains from one specimen sequenced in a study of T cell responses to AZD1222 COVID-19 vaccine. The table came from immunoSEQ multiplex PCR; TCRdb's copy has only in-frame clones and leaves some out. The sample consists of some 190,000 clones, around 92% of them appearing once. This material consisted of peripheral blood, taken on day 0 of AZD1222 vaccination. Receptor source: an adult in good health.

The rearrangement joins TRBV18 to TRBJ2-1; perhaps TRBD2 as D (5 bases). Germline values: CDR1 KGHSH, CDR2 LQKENI. V lost 0 bases and J 7 bases, leaving 13 bases between the germline ends. The CDR3 loop spans 15 amino acids. The CDR3 DNA reads TGTGCCAGCTCACCACCAAGTGCGGGTACGAATGAGCAGTTCTTC. Its protein product is CASSPPSAGTNEQFF. Filled out from reference TRBV18 and TRBJ2-1, the complete variable domain reads NAGVMQNPRHLVRRRGQEARLRCSPMKGHSHVYWYRQLPEEGLKFMVYLQKENIIDESGMPKERFSAEFPKEGPSILRIQQVVRGDSAAYFCASSPPSAGTNEQFFGPGTRLTVL.

The V gene is TRBV2, the J gene TRBJ1-6; D is possibly TRBD1 (5 bases). The germline V and J ends were trimmed by 4 bases and 0 bases, with 10 bases remaining between them. Germline CDR1 and CDR2: SNHLY and FYNNEI. This CDR3 has 16 residues. The CDR3 nucleotides are TGTGCCAGCAGTGCTCAGGGAAGCTCCTATAATTCACCCCTCCACTTT. This codes for CASSAQGSSYNSPLHF.

There are a few counts of this clone. This chain connects TRBV5-1 to TRBJ2-3, with D perhaps matching TRBD2 (5 bases). CDR3 length equals 12 residues. Germline V gene sequence: CDR1 SGHRS, CDR2 YFSETQ. Trimming cost V 4 bases and J 7 bases, with 10 bases left between them. CDR3 region: CASSGERNTQYF. CDR3 nucleotide sequence: TGCGCCAGCAGCGGGGAGAGAAATACGCAGTATTTT. Drawing the rest from reference TRBV5-1 and TRBJ2-3, the complete variable domain is KAGVTQTPRYLIKTRGQQVTLSCSPISGHRSVSWYQQTPGQGLQFLFEYFSETQRNKGNFPGRFSGRQFSNSRSEMNVSTLELGDSALYLCASSGERNTQYFGPGTRLTVL.

The V gene is TRBV28, the J gene TRBJ1-1; D is unclear. The CDR3 length is 14 residues. Germline V gene lookup returns CDR1 MDHEN and CDR2 SYDVKM. Trimming stripped 6 bases from V and 1 base from J, with 12 bases between. In nucleotides, the CDR3 is TGTGCCAGCAGGCCCCCCGAACAGAACACTGAAGCTTTCTTT. Encoded protein: CASRPPEQNTEAFF.

The chain couples TRBV6-5 to TRBJ1-1; no clear D. The V end was cut by 5 bases, the J end by 4 bases, with 8 bases between. Germline loops: CDR1 MNHEY, CDR2 SVGAGI. CDR3 size: 12 residues. The CDR3 region is CASSTWGTEAFF. In DNA, the CDR3 is TGTGCCAGCAGTACCTGGGGCACTGAAGCTTTCTTT.

The chain has TRBV29-1 and TRBJ2-2; 7 bases align to TRBD1. Looked up from germline, CDR1 is SQVTM and CDR2 is ANQGSEA. Trimming took 4 bases from V and 4 from J; bases not matched to a gene: 6. This CDR3 has 14 amino acids. CDR3 protein: CSVARGPGTGELFF. CDR3 sequence (DNA): TGCAGCGTTGCGAGGGGGCCGGGCACCGGGGAGCTGTTTTTT.

In DNA form, the CDR3 reads TGTGCCATAGGGGGCCTTTACAATGAGCAGTTCTTC. This sequence encodes CAIGGLYNEQFF. This chain uses TRBV19 with TRBJ2-1; 7 bases fit TRBD1. V was pared by 10 bases and J by 4 bases, with 4 bases of the junction left unmatched. Germline loops: CDR1 LNHDA, CDR2 SQIVND (reference sequence). The CDR3 has 12 residues.

This chain links TRBV6-5 with TRBJ1-5, with D unclear. There are 15 residues in the CDR3. Trimming removed 4 bases at V and 2 bases at J, with 12 bases between. The germline CDR1 and CDR2 sequences are MNHEY and SVGAGI. The CDR3 bases are TGTGCCAGCAGTTTCCTGGACGGACGCAATCAGCCCCAGCATTTT. This gives the protein CASSFLDGRNQPQHF.

The rearrangement joins TRBV27 to TRBJ2-7; 8 nucleotides agree with TRBD1. From germline, CDR1 is MNHEY and CDR2 SMNVEV (reference sequence). The CDR3 contains 14 residues. The J segment lost 4 bases and the V segment lost 4 bases, leaving 6 bases of the junction unmatched. For the CDR3, the DNA is TGTGCCAGCAGTTCGGACAGGGTGATGTACGAGCAGTACTTC. Its protein product is CASSSDRVMYEQYF.

The V gene is TRBV27, the J gene TRBJ2-5; D unresolved. Germline CDR1 reads MNHEY; CDR2 reads SMNVEV (reference sequence). V was clipped by 10 bases and J by 2 bases, with 8 bases between them. This CDR3 comprises 11 residues. The CDR3 reads CATGRQETQYF. The CDR3 bases are TGTGCCACCGGACGTCAAGAGACCCAGTACTTC.

This clone was recorded only once. This rearrangement joins TRBV4-1 to TRBJ1-5; 7 bases line up with TRBD1. V lost 3 bases, J lost 9 bases, and 11 bases stayed unmatched. The germline V gene encodes CDR1 MGHRA and CDR2 YSYEKL. This CDR3 comprises 15 residues. CDR3 residues: CASSQGDSQLGPQHF. CDR3 DNA: TGCGCCAGCAGCCAGGGGGACAGCCAACTAGGGCCCCAGCATTTT.

This clone showed up just a few times. DNA of the CDR3: TGTGCCAGCAGTTACGAGAGATATTCACCCCTCCACTTT. It encodes CASSYERYSPLHF. V is TRBV6-2 or TRBV6-3 and J is TRBJ1-6; no clear D. The germline V gene encodes CDR1 MNHEY and CDR2 SVGEGT. V was cut by 2 bases and J by 8 bases, with 7 bases left in between. The CDR3 totals 13 residues.

The gene calls are TRBV5-1 and TRBJ1-3; D not resolved. The CDR3 extends over 16 amino acids. The germline V and J ends were trimmed by 0 bases and 0 bases, with 10 bases remaining between them. CDR1 SGHRS and CDR2 YFSETQ come from the germline V gene. As DNA, the CDR3 is TGCGCCAGCAGCTTGGCCCCGGGCTCCTCTGGAAACACCATATATTTT. It yields the protein CASSLAPGSSGNTIYF.

The CDR3 is CASSESVGAQDGYTF. CDR3 DNA: TGCGCCAGCAGCGAGTCGGTAGGGGCGCAGGATGGCTACACCTTC. V is TRBV5-1 and J is TRBJ1-2, with a possible D match to TRBD1 (5 bases). The CDR3 consists of 15 residues. CDR1 is SGHRS and CDR2 is YFSETQ in the germline V gene. Trimming stripped 4 bases from V and 6 bases from J, with 19 bases between.

About this clone: Other DNA sequences in the sample encode the same CDR3. The chain recombines TRBV12-3 or TRBV12-4 with TRBJ1-3; D remains unclear. The V gene lost 6 bases and the J gene lost 4 bases, with 7 bases spanning the gap. The CDR3 is 12 amino acids. CDR3 loop: CASRLTGNTIYF. CDR3 bases: TGTGCCAGCAGACTGACGGGAAACACCATATATTTT.

A note on this clone: The same CDR3 can be traced to other DNA sequences in this sample. The chain links TRBV2 to TRBJ1-1; D ambiguous. The CDR3 length is 12 residues. Trimming cost V 9 bases and J 0 bases, with 8 bases left between them. CDR1 and CDR2 from the germline V gene are SNHLY and FYNNEI. This CDR3 is CASRLMNTEAFF. The CDR3 DNA is TGTGCCAGTAGACTAATGAACACTGAAGCTTTCTTT.

The chain is built from TRBV19 and TRBJ1-4; D remains ambiguous. This CDR3 contains 15 residues. Trimming took 3 bases from V and 8 from J, leaving 16 bases between them. Germline values: CDR1 LNHDA, CDR2 SQIVND (reference sequence). The CDR3 region is CASSIVSPGKEKLFF. In DNA form, the CDR3 reads TGTGCCAGTAGTATCGTGAGTCCGGGCAAGGAAAAACTGTTTTTT. Looking up the rest from reference TRBV19 and TRBJ1-4 gives the full variable domain: DGGITQSPKYLFRKEGQNVTLSCEQNLNHDAMYWYRQDPGQGLRLIYYSQIVNDFQKGDIAEGYSVSREKKESFPLTVTSAQKNPTAFYLCASSIVSPGKEKLFFGSGTQLSVL.

V is TRBV7-8 and J is TRBJ1-2, with a possible D match to TRBD1 (5 bases). Germline CDR1 is SGHVS and CDR2 is FQNEAQ. The CDR3 spans 17 residues. Between the trimmed V and J ends, which lost 4 bases and 8 bases, there was a span of 26 bases. CDR3 sequence: CASSSYAGTRTLGGYTF. CDR3 sequence (DNA): TGTGCCAGCAGCTCTTACGCCGGGACGCGGACCTTAGGGGGCTACACCTTC.

This sequence joins TRBV19 and TRBJ1-2, with D hard to call. In germline, CDR1 is LNHDA, CDR2 SQIVND (reference sequence). V was clipped by 9 bases and J by 5 bases, with 16 bases between them. The CDR3 spans 13 residues. This CDR3 is CASEGSPSYGYTF. The DNA of the CDR3 is TGTGCCAGCGAAGGGAGCCCCTCTTATGGCTACACCTTC.

The V and J genes are TRBV13 and TRBJ2-7; D is unclear. V was clipped by 5 bases and J by 2 bases, with 28 bases between them. The CDR3 has 19 residues. From germline, CDR1 is PRHDT and CDR2 FYEKMQ (reference sequence). The CDR3 nucleotides are TGTGCCAGCAGCCCGAACAACCAGAAGACCAGGCCGACCCCCTACGAGCAGTACTTC. This sequence encodes CASSPNNQKTRPTPYEQYF.

In this sample, this clone turned up once. This rearrangement joins TRBV6-5 to TRBJ2-6, with D possibly TRBD1 on 5 matching bases. The CDR3 totals 15 residues. Germline-derived CDR1 and CDR2 are MNHEY and SVGAGI. V lost 6 bases and J 0 bases, leaving 9 bases between the germline ends. This CDR3 is CASSLDSSGANVLTF. The CDR3 region has the DNA TGTGCCAGCAGCCTAGACAGCTCTGGGGCCAACGTCCTGACTTTC.